This T cell receptor beta chain was found in a study of blood T cell repertoires in COVID-19. The CDR3 is 16 residues long. Trimming stripped 0 bases from V and 0 bases from J, with 11 bases between. CDR1 LGHNA and CDR2 YNFKEQ come from the germline V gene. Sequenced by immunoSEQ multiplex PCR; TCRdb stores in-frame clones only, minus some. The table shows 350,000 to 450,000 clones, with 75% to 90% occurring only once. Participants had their cohort set by participant-reported clinical history. Two negative PCRs, clearance, or symptom resolution had been documented for recovered Cohort 3 donors. This TCR derives from a woman aged 45-60 years who had recovered from COVID-19. Input material: PBMCs or T cells enriched from blood (not recorded which). This rearrangement joins TRBV4-2 to TRBJ1-1; no clear D. The CDR3 DNA sequence: TGTGCCAGCAGCCAAGAGACAACTTTGATGAACACTGAAGCTTTCTTT. This sequence encodes CASSQETTLMNTEAFF.